This TCR beta chain was found in a study of cytomegalovirus exposure and HLA in healthy donors. Healthy bone marrow donors made up the donor group. Primers for the PCR totalled 60 Vbeta and 13 Jbeta. Profiling relied on immunoSEQ multiplex PCR, and the TCRdb table lists in-frame clones only, not all of them. This sample has approximately 100,000 clones, with about three quarters found just once. The germline gives CDR1 SNHLY, CDR2 FYNNEI. The CDR3 spans 13 residues. The V segment lost 11 bases and the J segment 11 bases; nucleotides outside the gene matches: 17. Sequenced sample: PBMCs. The chain employs TRBV2 and TRBJ1-1; 7 positions match TRBD1. This sequence was found in a middle-aged man in good health and CMV-seronegative. In nucleotides, the CDR3 is TGTGCCGGAGAAAGACAGGGAGGTTTAGGGGCTTTCTTT. Its translation: CAGERQGGLGAFF.